Listed here are 4 T cell receptor beta chains from one sample, sequenced in a study of blood T cell dynamics during melanoma immunotherapy (dated by TCRdb to 2018 to 2021). Library preparation used the immunoSEQ multiplex PCR assay. The immuneACCESS repertoire file appears here via TCRdb, limited to in-frame rearrangements. These files lack a portion of the clones; in checked studies, under half of the deficit traces to unresolved V genes, and the cause of the others is not known. The sample contains several thousand clones, roughly 75% of them found a single time. The ten largest clones represent approximately 30% of the sample. The label giving this sample's time point can be read as: pre-treatment baseline. Here the sequenced sample was blood, taken from a patient treated with checkpoint blockade. The origin of the receptors is a human donor with melanoma.

In its sample, this clone was seen a few times. The chain has TRBV7-2 and TRBJ1-5; 11 bases map to TRBD1. This CDR3 spans 16 amino acids. Germline lookup yields CDR1 SGHTA and CDR2 FQGNSA. Trimming removed 2 bases from V and 5 bases from J; junction bases left unmatched: 5. CDR3 sequence reads: CASSLLPGQGDQPQHF. The CDR3 coding sequence is TGTGCCAGCAGCTTACTACCGGGACAGGGGGATCAGCCCCAGCATTTT.

The chain carries TRBV11-2 and TRBJ1-5, with TRBD1 as a possible D gene (5 bases). CDR1 is SGHAT, CDR2 FQNNGV, per germline. This CDR3 has 15 amino acids. V was trimmed by 2 bases and J by 5 bases, leaving 13 bases between them. The CDR3 DNA reads TGTGCCAGCAGCTTAATTTGGCAGGGACATCAGCCCCAGCATTTT. Protein product: CASSLIWQGHQPQHF.

The CDR3 loop reads CASSAPGGGDEKLFF. CDR3 sequence (DNA): TGTGCCAGCAGTGCCCCGGGCGGAGGGGACGAAAAACTGTTTTTT. This chain connects TRBV6-1 to TRBJ1-4, with D perhaps matching TRBD1 (5 bases). V lost 4 bases and J 8 bases, leaving 17 bases between the germline ends. Germline V gene data show CDR1 as MNHNS and CDR2 as SASEGT. This CDR3 is built from 15 residues.

The rearrangement links TRBV19 to TRBJ2-1, with D uncertain. The germline CDR1 and CDR2 sequences are LNHDA and SQIVND (reference sequence). There are 15 residues in the CDR3. The ends were cut back, 3 bases at V and 4 bases at J, with 13 bases in the middle. The chain's CDR3 is CASSILALGYNEQFF. Written as DNA, the CDR3 is TGTGCCAGTAGTATCCTGGCGTTGGGGTACAATGAGCAGTTCTTC.